This passage covers 9 T cell receptor beta chains from one sample sequenced in a study of cytotoxic CD8 clonotypes in ibrutinib-treated CLL. Sequencing was performed with immunoSEQ multiplex PCR; in TCRdb, only in-frame clones are kept and a portion is missing. The sample carries 45,000 to 50,000 clones, approximately 50% recorded once. Sequenced material: PBMCs, taken after 12 months of ibrutinib treatment. The source of these receptors is a human donor with chronic lymphocytic leukemia.

This sequence joins TRBV5-4 and TRBJ1-2, with D unclear. The CDR3 consists of 14 residues. Per the germline V gene, CDR1 is SGHNT and CDR2 is YYREEE (reference sequence). V lost 5 bases, J lost 4 bases, and 15 bases lay in between. The CDR3 DNA follows: TGTGCCAGCAGACCGGAGGCTGGGCGCTATGGCTACACCTTC. Protein product: CASRPEAGRYGYTF.

The rearrangement uses TRBV10-1 and TRBJ1-1, with 9 bases that match TRBD1. The V segment lost 5 bases and the J segment 4 bases; nucleotides outside the gene matches: 14. The V gene's germline CDR1 is WNHNN and CDR2 SYGVQD (reference sequence). This CDR3 region has 17 residues. This CDR3 reads CASSQIWTGVLITEAFF. The CDR3 nucleotides are TGCGCCAGCAGTCAAATTTGGACAGGGGTGTTAATCACTGAAGCTTTCTTT.

This clone showed up many times. The gene calls are TRBV19 and TRBJ2-4, with D possibly being TRBD2 (5 bases). CDR3 length: 16 residues. CDR1 is LNHDA, CDR2 SQIVND, per germline (reference sequence). V lost 5 bases to trimming and J lost 6 bases, with 20 bases between them. The DNA for the CDR3 is TGTGCCAGTAGTCCAAGGACTCCACTGGGCGCAAACATTCAGTACTTC. It specifies CASSPRTPLGANIQYF.

This clone was seen only a few times. The chain recombines TRBV10-3 with TRBJ2-7, with D possibly being TRBD1 (5 bases). With 8 bases removed from V and 1 base from J, the gap between germline ends came to 6 bases. Germline loops: CDR1 ENHRY, CDR2 SYGVKD. This CDR3 is 11 amino acids long. DNA of the CDR3: TGTGCCATCGCAGGGTCCTACGAGCAGTACTTC. It encodes CAIAGSYEQYF.

The chain joins TRBV5-1 to TRBJ2-2; TRBD2 aligns across 10 bases. The CDR3 sequence is 19 residues long. The germline V gene has CDR1 SGHRS and CDR2 YFSETQ. V shed 0 bases, J shed 6 bases, and the junction held 14 bases outside the gene matches. The CDR3 nucleotides read TGCGCCAGCAGCTTGGGAGACTTAGAGCTAGCGGGAGTCCCCGGGGAGCTGTTTTTT. Translation gives CASSLGDLELAGVPGELFF.

There are a few counts of this clone. The chain employs TRBV7-3 and TRBJ1-1, with a tentative D call TRBD1 (6 bases). The CDR3 is 15 residues long. CDR1 and CDR2 from the germline V gene are SGHTA and FQGTGA. With 5 bases removed from V and 1 base from J, the gap between germline ends came to 14 bases. CDR3 residues: CASSEQGSGNTEAFF. CDR3 bases: TGTGCCAGCAGCGAACAGGGAAGTGGGAACACTGAAGCTTTCTTT.

This chain joins TRBV7-6 and TRBJ2-7; the D gene is possibly TRBD2 (6 bases). Germline CDR1 and CDR2: SGHVS and FNYEAQ. The CDR3 has 14 residues. V lost 5 bases, J lost 6 bases, and 17 bases lay in between. CDR3: CASSALAEGFEQYF. In nucleotides, the CDR3 is TGTGCCAGCAGCGCACTAGCCGAGGGTTTCGAGCAGTACTTC. Drawing the rest from reference TRBV7-6 and TRBJ2-7, the complete variable domain is GAGVSQSPRYKVTKRGQDVALRCDPISGHVSLYWYRQALGQGPEFLTYFNYEAQQDKSGLPNDRFSAERPEGSISTLTIQRTEQRDSAMYRCASSALAEGFEQYFGPGTRLTVT.

This CDR3 is CASRQGNSNQPQHF. In nucleotides, the CDR3 is TGTGCCAGCCGACAGGGGAATAGCAATCAGCCCCAGCATTTT. The chain couples TRBV19 to TRBJ1-5, with 8 positions matching TRBD1. The CDR3 has 14 amino acids. The germline CDR1 and CDR2 sequences are LNHDA and SQIVND (reference sequence). Losses at the gene ends were 9 bases for V and 0 bases for J; bases not matched to a gene: 4.

This clone was detected only a few times. The V and J genes are TRBV2 and TRBJ1-5; D is uncertain. This CDR3 contains 13 residues. Germline CDR1 is SNHLY and CDR2 is FYNNEI. V lost 6 bases, J lost 0 bases, and 6 bases lay in between. The DNA of the CDR3 is TGTGCCAGCAGGGGCTATAGCAATCAGCCCCAGCATTTT. Amino acids: CASRGYSNQPQHF. The entire variable domain, with the rest obtained from reference TRBV2 and TRBJ1-5, is as follows: EPEVTQTPSHQVTQMGQEVILRCVPISNHLYFYWYRQILGQKVEFLVSFYNNEISEKSEIFDDQFSVERPDGSNFTLKIRSTKLEDSAMYFCASRGYSNQPQHFGDGTRLSIL.